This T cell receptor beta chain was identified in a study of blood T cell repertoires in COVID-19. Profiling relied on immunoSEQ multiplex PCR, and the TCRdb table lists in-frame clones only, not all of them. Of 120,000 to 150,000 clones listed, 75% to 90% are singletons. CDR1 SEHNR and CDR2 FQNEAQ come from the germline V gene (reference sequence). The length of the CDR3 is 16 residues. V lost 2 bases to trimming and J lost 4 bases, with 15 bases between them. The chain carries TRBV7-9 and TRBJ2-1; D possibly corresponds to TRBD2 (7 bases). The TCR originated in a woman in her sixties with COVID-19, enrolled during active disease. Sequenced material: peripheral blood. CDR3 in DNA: TGTGCCAGCAGCTTACAACAGGGAGGGTGGTACAATGAGCAGTTCTTC. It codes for CASSLQQGGWYNEQFF. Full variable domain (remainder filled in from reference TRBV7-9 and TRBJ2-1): DTGVSQNPRHKITKRGQNVTFRCDPISEHNRLYWYRQTLGQGPEFLTYFQNEAQLEKSRLLSDRFSAERPKGSFSTLEIQRTEQGDSAMYLCASSLQQGGWYNEQFFGPGTRLTVL.